This TCR beta chain was found in a study of vaccination effects on CD4 cells after COVID-19 (dated by TCRdb to about 2022). In terms of the full investigation: The ViraFEST assay stimulated PBMC with viral peptide pools and then used TCR sequencing to identify antigen-specific CD4+ T cell clonotypes by expansion. Across the study, the median time from the second dose to post-vaccine sampling was 72 days (range 14 to 241). Each well held over 1.5 million PBMC cultured in IMDM containing around 5% human AB serum, roughly 9.6 IU/ml IL-2 and gentamicin, along with roughly 10 ug/ml peptides. The study compared SARS-CoV-2 spike-specific CD4+ TCR repertoires before and after mRNA vaccination in COVID-19 convalescent patients and infection-naive vaccine recipients. The full study included around ten COVID-19 convalescent patients and a few SARS-CoV-2-naive healthy vaccine recipients. In the study, cultures from other donors were sequenced using the Oncomine TCR Beta short-read assay on an Illumina iSeq 100. The full study reports these points: Among healthy vaccine recipients, nearly all vaccine-induced clones were SARS-CoV-2 mono-reactive, and just 1 of 255 was cross-reactive with common cold coronaviruses. The study was limited by a small number of convalescent patients, and early post-infection timepoints were lacking. Clones induced by infection and clones induced by vaccination both contracted markedly at late timepoints after vaccination, which fits with T cell responses waning over time.

The protocol used for the library was the immunoSEQ multiplex PCR assay. DNA from the CD4+ T cells that had been cultured and isolated underwent TCR beta CDR3 sequencing. Concerning the study's data processing: The analysis removed non-productive TCR sequences, trimmed reads to the CDR3 region, and retained only CDR3s that were 7 or more amino acids long. Antigen-specific clonotypes were identified using the MANAFEST web app by comparison of expansion in peptide wells against reference cultures. To count as positive, a clone had to show expansion at FDR<0.05 compared with the reference and with all other wells, an odds ratio above 5, and a frequency above 0.1% in two replicate wells. A clonotype was called cross-reactive if it was significantly expanded both in SARS-CoV-2 spike wells and in at least one common cold coronavirus spike condition. Levenshtein distance calculated with the stringdist R package was used to assess CDR3 similarity, and unrooted trees were constructed with ape in R 3.6.1. What TCRdb holds here is the immuneACCESS table cut down to in-frame rearrangements. Part of the clones is not present; checked against another copy, under half of the missing clones reflect an unresolved V gene, and the others are unexplained. V and J calls and clone size are given by that table; D and trimming were obtained from the DNA. Here the sample has 45,000 to 55,000 clones; roughly two thirds occur a single time. The ten largest make up over 6.5% of the sample.

The table lists this clone with a count of one. Its antigen remains unidentified. Per-base quality was not reported, and no clone a single base away is much larger than it. After around eleven days of culture, CD4+ T cells were isolated with the EasySep CD4+ T cell isolation kit. Each participant received two doses of an mRNA SARS-CoV-2 vaccine, either BNT162b2 or mRNA-1273. The absence of prior SARS-CoV-2 infection in healthy vaccine recipients was confirmed by negative nucleocapsid antibodies before and after vaccination. Half of the culture medium was replaced with fresh IL-2-containing medium on days 3 and 7. Each peptide stimulation condition was cultured in triplicate wells unless otherwise noted. Using Ficoll-Paque Plus gradient centrifugation, PBMC were separated from whole blood and then either used fresh or cryopreserved at -140C. The QIAamp micro DNA kit was used to extract genomic DNA from the cultured CD4+ T cells.

V is pared back by 0 bases and J by 6 bases, with 0 bases lying between the germline termini. The CDR3 contains 11 residues, cysteine and phenylalanine counted. Of all the DNA, just the CDR3 is kept, 33 bases in frame from base 1. CDR1 and CDR2, per the germline V gene, are SGHNT and YENEEA. The chain is assembled from TRBV11-3 and TRBJ2-1, with the D gene not confidently named. The source is a human donor who received a COVID-19 vaccine. The sequenced sample was CD4+ T cells from PBMCs cultured without peptide, obtained after COVID-19 vaccination. The CDR3 in this case is CASSLDNEQFF. At the DNA level, the sequence is TGTGCCAGCAGCTTAGACAATGAGCAGTTCTTC.